These 22 T cell receptor beta chains share one sample of origin, sequenced in a study of control samples from healthy donors and cancer patients. The assay was immunoSEQ multiplex PCR, and TCRdb's table has in-frame clones only and misses some. Seen here are 100,000 to 120,000 clones, roughly 90% observed once, and the top ten hold approximately 3.7%. Source material: PBMCs. The source is a woman aged 55-70 years with lung cancer.

With respect to this clone: The same CDR3 is also encoded by other DNA sequences in this sample. The chain carries TRBV6-2 or TRBV6-3 and TRBJ1-1; D unresolved. This CDR3 is 14 amino acids long. V lost 3 bases to trimming and J lost 0 bases, with 8 bases between them. Germline V gene lookup returns CDR1 MNHEY and CDR2 SVGEGT. CDR3 bases: TGTGCCAGCAGTTATCGTTCTTTGAACACTGAAGCTTTCTTT. The encoded protein is CASSYRSLNTEAFF.

The chain has TRBV5-1 and TRBJ2-3; 7 bases are shared with TRBD2. The trim removed 4 bases at V and 4 bases at J, leaving 3 bases unmatched. This CDR3 is 13 amino acids long. Germline V gives CDR1 SGHRS, CDR2 YFSETQ. DNA of the CDR3: TGCGCCAGCAGCAAGACTAGCCCAGATACGCAGTATTTT. Translation: CASSKTSPDTQYF.

The V gene is TRBV7-3, the J gene TRBJ1-1; the D gene is possibly TRBD1 (5 bases). Looked up from germline, CDR1 is SGHTA and CDR2 is FQGTGA. The V and J ends lost 1 base and 2 bases respectively, with 8 bases between them. The CDR3 covers 14 residues. DNA of the CDR3: TGTGCCAGCAGCTTAAGTGGGGGAAACACTGAAGCTTTCTTT. Its translation is CASSLSGGNTEAFF.

The genes are TRBV6-5 and TRBJ1-2; 9 positions agree with TRBD1. The germline V gene has CDR1 MNHEY and CDR2 SVGAGI. The V gene end was trimmed by 6 bases and the J gene end by 2 bases; junction bases not matched to a gene: 4. CDR3 size: 14 residues. The CDR3 loop is CASSRDRGNYGYTF. The DNA of the CDR3 is TGTGCCAGCAGCAGAGACAGGGGGAACTATGGCTACACCTTC.

The rearrangement uses TRBV11-3 and TRBJ2-7; D gene ambiguous. CDR3 length: 13 residues. Germline V gene sequence: CDR1 SGHNT, CDR2 YENEEA. V lost 1 base to trimming and J lost 0 bases, with 4 bases between them. The CDR3 DNA sequence: TGTGCCAGCAGCTTAGGGCCCTCCTACGAGCAGTACTTC. This translates into CASSLGPSYEQYF.

V usage is TRBV6-5 and J usage is TRBJ1-1; D gene ambiguous. The CDR3 runs to 13 residues. The germline CDR1 and CDR2 sequences are MNHEY and SVGAGI. Trimming took 7 bases from V and 0 from J, leaving 9 bases between them. The chain's CDR3 is CASTQGLNTEAFF. CDR3 coding DNA: TGTGCCAGCACCCAAGGGCTGAACACTGAAGCTTTCTTT.

V usage is TRBV21-1 and J usage is TRBJ2-7. TRBV21-1 is designated a pseudogene. This CDR3 has 15 amino acids. In DNA, the CDR3 is TGTGCCAGCAGTAAAGGGGGTATATGGTCCTACGAGCAGTACTTC. As protein: CASSKGGIWSYEQYF.

This chain joins TRBV5-1 and TRBJ1-1; the D gene is possibly TRBD1 (5 bases). This CDR3 is built from 16 residues. Per germline, CDR1 SGHRS and CDR2 YFSETQ. Deletions cut 4 bases from V and 7 bases from J, with 23 bases between. DNA of the CDR3: TGCGCCAGCAGCCCCTCGCTACAGAGGGGTCGGGGTGAAGCTTTCTTT. Its protein product is CASSPSLQRGRGEAFF. Variable domain in full (rest from reference TRBV5-1 and TRBJ1-1): KAGVTQTPRYLIKTRGQQVTLSCSPISGHRSVSWYQQTPGQGLQFLFEYFSETQRNKGNFPGRFSGRQFSNSRSEMNVSTLELGDSALYLCASSPSLQRGRGEAFFGQGTRLTVV.

The CDR3 DNA is TGTGCCACCAGTGACCCCACTAGCGGGAGGGCCGGTAGTTACAATGAGCAGTTCTTC. Amino acid sequence: CATSDPTSGRAGSYNEQFF. V and J are TRBV24-1 and TRBJ2-1; 13 bases line up with TRBD2. This CDR3 region has 19 residues. Germline V CDR1 and CDR2: KGHDR, SFDVKD. V shed 4 bases and J 4 bases; nucleotides not matched to a gene: 12.

The V and J genes are TRBV5-1 and TRBJ2-5; TRBD1 matches at 10 bases. The CDR3 spans 14 residues. Trimming took 4 bases from V and 2 from J; bases not matched to a gene: 2. The germline gives CDR1 SGHRS, CDR2 YFSETQ. DNA of the CDR3: TGCGCCAGCAGCGTGGGACAGGGGCAAGAGACCCAGTACTTC. It encodes CASSVGQGQETQYF.

Note on this clone: A read error may produce the germline difference seen at one junction end. This chain's CDR3 is CASSSYDEQFF. The DNA for the CDR3 is TGTGCCAGCAGTTCCTACGATGAGCAGTTCTTC. The V call is TRBV6-6, the J call TRBJ2-1; D is ambiguous. Germline loops: CDR1 MNHNY, CDR2 SVGAGI (reference sequence). This CDR3 region has 11 residues.

The chain is built from TRBV5-4 and TRBJ1-1; 8 bases match TRBD1. Looked up from germline, CDR1 is SGHNT and CDR2 is YYREEE (reference sequence). CDR3 length equals 15 residues. Trimming took 3 bases from V and 7 from J; bases not matched to a gene: 11. The chain's CDR3 is CASSSRLGQANEAFF. The CDR3 region has the DNA TGTGCCAGCAGCTCTCGACTGGGACAGGCAAATGAAGCTTTCTTT.

The chain links TRBV11-3 to TRBJ2-1, with D possibly being TRBD1 or TRBD2 (5 bases each). CDR1 SGHNT and CDR2 YENEEA come from the germline V gene. V was clipped by 2 bases and J by 0 bases, with 23 bases between them. The length of the CDR3 is 20 residues. The CDR3 coding sequence is TGTGCCAGCAGCTTATTGCCCCCGGGGAACAGGAGAAGCTCCTACAATGAGCAGTTCTTC. This sequence encodes CASSLLPPGNRRSSYNEQFF.

The chain carries TRBV3-1 (or the pseudogene TRBV3-2) and TRBJ1-2; 10 nucleotides line up with TRBD1. Trimming removed 2 bases from V and 10 bases from J; junction bases left unmatched: 4. Germline V gene sequence: CDR1 LGHDT, CDR2 YNNKEL (reference sequence). The CDR3 length is 13 residues. The DNA of the CDR3 is TGTGCCAGCAGCCAACCGACAGGGGGCTTCTACACCTTC. Protein product: CASSQPTGGFYTF.

This clone was recorded only once. The chain carries TRBV9 and TRBJ1-2; 8 bases map to TRBD1. Losses at the gene ends were 3 bases for V and 0 bases for J; bases not matched to a gene: 1. CDR3 length equals 14 residues. Per germline, CDR1 SGDLS and CDR2 YYNGEE. The CDR3 DNA reads as TGTGCCAGCAGCGGGACAGGGACTAACTATGGCTACACCTTC. This gives the protein CASSGTGTNYGYTF.

V gene TRBV2 combines with J gene TRBJ2-4, with TRBD2 as a possible D gene (5 bases). With 1 base removed from V and 6 bases from J, the gap between germline ends came to 13 bases. CDR1 is SNHLY and CDR2 is FYNNEI in the germline V gene. There are 15 residues in the CDR3. Written as DNA, the CDR3 is TGTGCCAGCAGTGAAGGGGGAGTTCCACTAAACATTCAGTACTTC. Protein product: CASSEGGVPLNIQYF. The complete variable domain, with remaining parts taken from reference TRBV2 and TRBJ2-4, reads EPEVTQTPSHQVTQMGQEVILRCVPISNHLYFYWYRQILGQKVEFLVSFYNNEISEKSEIFDDQFSVERPDGSNFTLKIRSTKLEDSAMYFCASSEGGVPLNIQYFGAGTRLSVL.

The chain recombines TRBV19 with TRBJ2-3; 7 nucleotides match TRBD2. This CDR3 contains 14 residues. V shed 4 bases, J shed 6 bases, and the junction held 7 bases outside the gene matches. CDR1 LNHDA and CDR2 SQIVND come from the germline V gene (reference sequence). CDR3 bases: TGTGCCAGTAGTACCCCTAGCGGCGGGGATACGCAGTATTTT. Protein: CASSTPSGGDTQYF.

V is TRBV30 and J is TRBJ1-3; perhaps TRBD1 as D (5 bases). The V gene lost 0 bases and the J gene lost 4 bases, with 16 bases spanning the gap. The germline V gene has CDR1 GTSNPN and CDR2 SVGIG (reference sequence). The CDR3 contains 16 residues. The CDR3 reads CAWSVPGGSAGNTIYF. CDR3 DNA: TGTGCCTGGAGTGTACCCGGGGGGTCGGCAGGAAACACCATATATTTT.

The chain couples TRBV3-1 (or the pseudogene TRBV3-2) to TRBJ1-2; 9 bases agree with TRBD1. This CDR3 has 15 amino acids. Germline assignment: CDR1 LGHDT and CDR2 YNNKEL (reference sequence). The J segment lost 7 bases and the V segment lost 2 bases, leaving 8 bases of the junction unmatched. Written as DNA, the CDR3 is TGTGCCAGCAGCCAAAGGACAGGGGATAGTGGTGGCTACACCTTC. Translated: CASSQRTGDSGGYTF.

The chain links TRBV27 to TRBJ1-1, with a possible D match to TRBD1 (5 bases). This CDR3 is 18 amino acids long. Germline lookup yields CDR1 MNHEY and CDR2 SMNVEV (reference sequence). With 4 bases removed from V and 0 bases from J, the gap between germline ends came to 21 bases. DNA of the CDR3: TGTGCCAGCAGTTATTCAAGGGGCATCGACTTCTTGAACACTGAAGCTTTCTTT. Amino acids: CASSYSRGIDFLNTEAFF.

This chain connects TRBV14 to TRBJ1-5; D unresolved. The CDR3 covers 12 residues. Germline V gene lookup returns CDR1 SGHDN and CDR2 FVKESK. Trimming pared 4 bases from V and 9 bases from J, leaving 10 bases between. CDR3 loop: CASSLPSGPQHF. Written as DNA, the CDR3 is TGTGCCAGCAGCCTACCTTCCGGGCCCCAGCATTTT.

Regarding this clone: The junction departs from the called germline gene at one end, perhaps through a read error. Within the sample, other DNA sequences also encode this same CDR3. The chain is built from TRBV7-7 and TRBJ2-3; D gene ambiguous. Per the germline V gene, CDR1 is SSHAT and CDR2 is FNYEAQ (reference sequence). This CDR3 has 13 amino acids. The CDR3 DNA sequence: TGTGCTAGCAGCTTAGGATCCACAGATACGCAGTATTTT. Its translation: CASSLGSTDTQYF. Using reference TRBV7-7 and TRBJ2-3 for the parts outside the CDR3, the full variable domain is GAGVSQSPRYKVTKRGQDVTLRCDPISSHATLYWYQQALGQGPEFLTYFNYEAQPDKSGLPSDRFSAERPEGSISTLTIQRTEQRDSAMYRCASSLGSTDTQYFGPGTRLTVL.